This T cell receptor beta chain stems from a study of siplizumab effects on memory and regulatory T cells (dated by TCRdb to between 2018 and 2020). For context, the study as a whole: The effect of the anti-CD2 antibody siplizumab on alloreactive T-cell subsets was examined in allogeneic mixed lymphocyte reactions constructed from human PBMCs. What the work shows at the level of the full study, not this receptor alone: Roughly 80-97% of proliferating CD4+ or CD8+ clones could not be assigned a naive or memory phenotype. No functional confirmation was obtained for the suppressive function of proliferating Tregs from siplizumab cultures. Unstimulated naive T cells appeared to be more diverse than memory T cells, and naive cells seemed to make a substantial contribution to the alloresponse. The cumulative frequency of alloreactive sequences traceable to unstimulated CD4+ memory T cells was significantly reduced by siplizumab. Sequences below about 10^-5 frequency were poorly captured, so only a minor fraction of alloreactive clones could be mapped to unstimulated subsets. Among mappable alloreactive CD4+ clones, the Treg-derived fraction averaged about 70% with siplizumab versus about 27% in control reactions.

Concerning this clone itself: This clone's antigen is unknown. One base away there is no much larger clone; base qualities are not given.

Library construction relied on the immunoSEQ multiplex PCR assay. The deep sequencing platform assayed around 94,000 TCR templates per sample. Genomic DNA extracted from sorted T cells was the material used for TCRbeta CDR3 sequencing. The authors' pipeline ran thus. The R programming language was used for clonal analysis of TCRbeta CDR3 data. Alloreactive CD4+ and CD8+ clones were identified by comparing unstimulated samples to CFSE-low samples taken after the reaction. Regulatory or non-regulatory origin of alloreactive CD4+ clones was assigned by matching sequences to the sorted unstimulated Treg and non-Treg repertoires. The source is immuneACCESS, and TCRdb retained only in-frame sequences with V and J called. Part of the clones is not carried over; for the studies checked, unresolved V genes explain less than half of this, and the remainder is unexplained. That table gives V, J and clone size, and the DNA gave D and trimming. This sample gives under 110,000 clones in total; roughly 91% of them show up just once. Jointly, the top ten make up around 12% of the sample.

Deletion took 2 bases off V and 5 bases off J, with a span of 8 bases between the germline ends. Taken from the germline V gene (reference sequence), the CDR1 and CDR2 loops are SEHNR and FQNEAQ. Spanning cysteine to phenylalanine, the CDR3 consists of 13 amino acids. Only CDR3 DNA remains: 39 bases, in frame from the first base. Sorted unstimulated T cells, along with proliferating T cells recovered from mixed lymphocyte reactions, underwent TCRbeta CDR3 sequencing. Fresh whole blood from approximately ten HLA-typed healthy donors was used to isolate PBMCs. To map where alloreactive clones came from, CD4+ non-regulatory T cells in the unstimulated state were FACS-sorted.

The clonotype originates from a human donor in good health. The V gene is TRBV7-9 and the J gene is TRBJ2-3; the D segment might be TRBD1 or TRBD2, since each matches 5 bases. The sample taken for sequencing was non-Treg CD4+ T cells sorted from blood. The cell subset or site label corresponds to: FACS-sorted unstimulated CD4+ non-regulatory T cells. The DNA sequence is given as TGTGCCAGCAGCTTAAATGGGGGAGATACGCAGTATTTT. The resulting protein is CASSLNGGDTQYF. Extended through the reference TRBV7-9 and TRBJ2-3 proteins, this CDR3 yields the full variable domain: DTGVSQNPRHKITKRGQNVTFRCDPISEHNRLYWYRQTLGQGPEFLTYFQNEAQLEKSRLLSDRFSAERPKGSFSTLEIQRTEQGDSAMYLCASSLNGGDTQYFGPGTRLTVL.